These 13 T cell receptor beta chains were all obtained from the same sample, sequenced in a study of immune evolution from preneoplasia to lung adenocarcinoma. Sequencing was performed with immunoSEQ multiplex PCR; in TCRdb, only in-frame clones are kept and a portion is missing. The data contain thousands of clones, roughly 75% of them singletons. The sample consisted of FFPE adjacent normal lung tissue. The origin of the receptors is a person aged 60 to 85 with lung adenocarcinoma.

This clone was picked up one time. The gene calls are TRBV6-1 and TRBJ2-7, with 9 positions matching TRBD1. Trimming removed 4 bases from V and 6 bases from J; junction bases left unmatched: 7. Germline V gene data show CDR1 as MNHNS and CDR2 as SASEGT. The CDR3 extends over 14 amino acids. The CDR3 region has the DNA TGTGCCAGCAGTGGACAGGGGGGAGATTCCGAGCAGTACTTC. It encodes CASSGQGGDSEQYF.

This chain uses TRBV28 with TRBJ2-6; D unclear. The CDR3 is 19 residues long. The germline V gene encodes CDR1 MDHEN and CDR2 SYDVKM. V was cut by 1 base and J by 4 bases, with 20 bases left in between. CDR3 coding DNA: TGTGCCAGCAGTTTATTGTCAGGTCCTCTCTGGTTGGGGGCCAACGTCCTGACTTTC. As protein: CASSLLSGPLWLGANVLTF.

The J gene is TRBJ2-3, the V gene TRBV7-9; D uncertain. CDR1 SEHNR and CDR2 FQNEAQ come from the germline V gene (reference sequence). The CDR3 has 15 residues. V lost 2 bases and J lost 1, with 10 bases in between. CDR3 protein: CASSLRVRGTDTQYF. CDR3 nucleotides: TGTGCCAGCAGCTTACGCGTCAGAGGCACAGATACGCAGTATTTT.

The chain couples TRBV5-4 to TRBJ2-3; D not resolved. Trimming stripped 0 bases from V and 14 bases from J, with 13 bases between. From germline, CDR1 is SGHNT and CDR2 YYREEE (reference sequence). The length of the CDR3 is 12 residues. CDR3 in amino acids: CASSLDPGPRYF. The CDR3 DNA reads TGTGCCAGCAGCTTGGACCCGGGTCCTCGGTATTTT.

V is TRBV4-1 and J is TRBJ2-3; D perhaps matches TRBD1 (6 bases). The V and J ends lost 6 bases and 2 bases respectively, with 12 bases between them. There are 14 residues in the CDR3. The germline V gene has CDR1 MGHRA and CDR2 YSYEKL. The CDR3 sequence: CASRRDIDTDTQYF. For the CDR3, the DNA is TGCGCCAGCAGACGGGACATCGACACAGATACGCAGTATTTT.

This clone was observed once. V gene TRBV6-5 combines with J gene TRBJ1-4, with unresolved D. CDR3 length: 13 residues. Between the trimmed V and J ends, which lost 1 base and 4 bases, there was a span of 4 bases. Germline V gives CDR1 MNHEY, CDR2 SVGAGI. The CDR3 nucleotides are TGTGCCAGCAGTTACTTGCGTAATGAAAAACTGTTTTTT. It yields the protein CASSYLRNEKLFF.

This chain connects TRBV15 to TRBJ2-1; D unclear. Germline lookup yields CDR1 LNHNV and CDR2 YYDKDF (reference sequence). V was clipped by 1 base and J by 7 bases, with 17 bases between them. This CDR3 comprises 16 residues. The CDR3 protein is CATSRGGEPASNEQFF. CDR3 in DNA: TGTGCCACCAGCAGAGGAGGAGAACCTGCGTCTAATGAGCAGTTCTTC.

This clone was observed a single time. The rearrangement uses TRBV9 and TRBJ2-5; D is ambiguous. This CDR3 has 15 amino acids. Germline CDR1 is SGDLS and CDR2 is YYNGEE. V lost 0 bases and J lost 5, with 14 bases in between. Here the CDR3 DNA reads TGTGCCAGCAGCGTAGCTGGGCAGGTCGTCGAGACCCAGTACTTC. Translating it yields CASSVAGQVVETQYF.

The V call is TRBV6-6, the J call TRBJ2-1; 8 positions agree with TRBD2. Germline V gene lookup returns CDR1 MNHNY and CDR2 SVGAGI (reference sequence). This CDR3 region has 12 residues. The V segment lost 6 bases and the J segment 10 bases; nucleotides outside the gene matches: 5. The CDR3 loop reads CASSHSSGEQFF. In nucleotides, the CDR3 is TGTGCCAGCAGCCATTCTAGCGGGGAGCAGTTCTTC.

J is TRBJ2-7 and V is TRBV28; D is uncertain. Germline CDR1 and CDR2: MDHEN and SYDVKM. V was cut by 3 bases and J by 8 bases, with 11 bases left in between. This CDR3 is built from 12 residues. The DNA for the CDR3 is TGTGCCAGCAGTTTGAGGATATACAAGCAGTACTTC. It is translated as CASSLRIYKQYF.

The V gene is TRBV11-2, the J gene TRBJ2-3, with a tentative D call TRBD2 (6 bases). This CDR3 region has 13 residues. Germline V gives CDR1 SGHAT, CDR2 FQNNGV. The V gene lost 3 bases and the J gene lost 7 bases, with 11 bases spanning the gap. This CDR3 reads CASSLETRNTQYF. The CDR3 coding sequence is TGTGCCAGCAGCTTGGAGACTAGGAATACGCAGTATTTT.

This clone was recorded once. The V gene is TRBV7-9, the J gene TRBJ2-1, with TRBD2 as a possible D gene (6 bases). CDR3 size: 13 residues. With 4 bases removed from V and 7 bases from J, the gap between germline ends came to 11 bases. Germline CDR1 reads SEHNR; CDR2 reads FQNEAQ (reference sequence). Here the CDR3 DNA reads TGTGCCAGCAGCTCGGGACTCGCGAATGAGCAGTTCTTC. This translates into CASSSGLANEQFF.

The J gene is TRBJ1-5, the V gene TRBV4-3; 7 bases line up with TRBD1. The CDR3 is made up of 16 amino acids. V lost 0 bases, J lost 6 bases, and 8 bases stayed unmatched. Germline values: CDR1 LGHNA, CDR2 YSLEER. For the CDR3, the DNA is TGCGCCAGCAGCCAAGATTCCAGGGGGGCATCTCAGCCCCAGCATTTT. Translating it yields CASSQDSRGASQPQHF.